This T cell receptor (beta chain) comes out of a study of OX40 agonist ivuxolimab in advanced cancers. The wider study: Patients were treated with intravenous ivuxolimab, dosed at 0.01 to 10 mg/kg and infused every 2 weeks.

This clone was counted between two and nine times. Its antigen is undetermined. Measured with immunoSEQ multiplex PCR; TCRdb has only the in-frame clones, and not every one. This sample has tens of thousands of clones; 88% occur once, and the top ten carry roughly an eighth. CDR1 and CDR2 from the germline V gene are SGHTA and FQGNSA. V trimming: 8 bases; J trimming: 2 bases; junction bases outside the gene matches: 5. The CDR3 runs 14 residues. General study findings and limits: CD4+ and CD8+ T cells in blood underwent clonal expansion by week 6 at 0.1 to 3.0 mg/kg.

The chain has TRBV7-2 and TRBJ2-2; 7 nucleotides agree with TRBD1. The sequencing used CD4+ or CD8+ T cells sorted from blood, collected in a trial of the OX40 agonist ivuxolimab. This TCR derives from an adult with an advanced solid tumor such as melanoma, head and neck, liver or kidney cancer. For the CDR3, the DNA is TGTGCCAGCGCCCAGGGGGTCAACACCGGGGAGCTGTTTTTT. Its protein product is CASAQGVNTGELFF.